A single TCR beta chain is shown here with its context. V was trimmed by 7 bases and J by 6 bases, leaving 10 bases between them. The length of the CDR3 is 11 residues. The germline gives CDR1 DFQATT, CDR2 SNEGSKA (reference sequence). The data were taken from a study of blood T cell repertoires in COVID-19. Original processing methods: Using reference gene primer amplification, nucleated cell counts were estimated. The repertoire was sequenced with immunoSEQ multiplex PCR; TCRdb's copy has only in-frame clones and lacks some. Clone size and V and J calls were adopted from that table, with D and trimming inferred from the DNA. The data show roughly 150,000 clones, more than 80% seen once.

The chain has TRBV20-1 and TRBJ2-1; D is possibly TRBD2 (6 bases). The clonotype was recovered from a woman aged 40 to 55 with acute or convalescent COVID-19. Specimen: peripheral blood. As DNA, the CDR3 is TGCAGTGGAGTGGGGGGCAATGAGCAGTTCTTC. This translates into CSGVGGNEQFF.